Sequencing of this T cell receptor beta chain was carried out in a study of cytomegalovirus exposure and HLA in healthy donors. Findings of the study overall: In terms of immune exposure information, only CMV serostatus was available. Researchers catalogued around 150 TCR beta chains as cytomegalovirus-associated. As a later analysis showed, a missense DCLRE1C variant was linked to trimming of TCR beta V- and J-genes.

This CDR3 region has 16 residues. V was cut by 6 bases and J by 0 bases, with 12 bases left in between. CDR1 and CDR2 (germline): ENHRY, SYGVKD. The study ran its PCR with 60 Vbeta and 13 Jbeta primers. Repertoires were generated with immunoSEQ multiplex PCR, while TCRdb's copy carries only in-frame clones and drops some. The sample records under 150,000 clones, approximately 77% being singletons. As concerns this clone: Its antigen is not identified.

V and J are TRBV10-3 and TRBJ1-6; no reliable D call. This receptor was obtained from a woman between 40 and 50 years old in good health and CMV-seronegative. The material sequenced was PBMCs. CDR3 nucleotides: TGTGCCATCAGGTCCGAAGGGAGCTCCTATAATTCACCCCTCCACTTT. Translated: CAIRSEGSSYNSPLHF.